These 19 T cell receptor beta chains were sequenced from one sample in a study of PD-L1 blockade in urothelial cancer. Here immunoSEQ multiplex PCR was the method, and the copy in TCRdb shows in-frame clones only, minus some. The sample holds 70,000 to 75,000 clones, around 80% seen once. The specimen was PBMCs, collected around atezolizumab (anti-PD-L1) treatment. These receptors came from a man between 65 and 85 years old with urothelial cancer.

This chain uses TRBV6-1 with TRBJ2-3, with TRBD2 matching over 7 bases. This CDR3 is built from 14 residues. Germline trimming cut 3 bases from V and 7 bases from J; bases unmatched to any gene: 7. CDR1 and CDR2 from the germline V gene are MNHNS and SASEGT. CDR3 in DNA: TGTGCCAGCAGTGAGGCGGGAGTCATATATACGCAGTATTTT. Protein sequence: CASSEAGVIYTQYF.

The chain is built from TRBV7-8 and TRBJ1-5; tentative D call: TRBD1 (5 bases). V dropped 2 bases and J dropped 5 bases, with 16 bases sitting between them. The CDR3 covers 16 residues. CDR1 is SGHVS, CDR2 FQNEAQ, per germline. The CDR3 spells CASSLYRIPRDQPQHF. CDR3 in DNA: TGTGCCAGCAGCTTATATCGCATCCCCAGGGATCAGCCCCAGCATTTT.

The CDR3 DNA reads TGCGCCAGCAGCCAAGATTTGGGGGCTCGGAGAGAGACCCAGTACTTC. Its translation: CASSQDLGARRETQYF. The gene calls are TRBV4-1 and TRBJ2-5; tentative D call: TRBD1 (6 bases). Trimming stripped 0 bases from V and 4 bases from J, with 15 bases between. The CDR3 has 16 amino acids. Germline V gene data show CDR1 as MGHRA and CDR2 as YSYEKL.

The chain recombines TRBV6-6 with TRBJ2-7; 9 bases are a match to TRBD1. CDR3 length equals 15 residues. Per the germline V gene, CDR1 is MNHNY and CDR2 is SVGAGI (reference sequence). Trimming removed 2 bases from V and 3 bases from J; junction bases left unmatched: 5. In DNA, the CDR3 is TGTGCCAGCAGTTACCCGACAGGGGGGAACTACGAGCAGTACTTC. As protein: CASSYPTGGNYEQYF.

The count of this clone is one. The rearrangement joins TRBV28 to TRBJ2-3; D call uncertain. V lost 4 bases and J 8 bases, leaving 10 bases between the germline ends. CDR3 length: 12 amino acids. Germline assignment: CDR1 MDHEN and CDR2 SYDVKM. CDR3 loop: CASSSLLGTQYF. In nucleotides, the CDR3 is TGTGCCAGCAGTTCCCTCCTAGGTACGCAGTATTTT.

Of note for this clone: Other DNA sequences in the same sample also yield this CDR3. The CDR3 sequence is CASSLLTYNEQFF. The CDR3 DNA is TGTGCCAGCAGCTTACTGACTTACAATGAGCAGTTCTTC. The chain links TRBV13 to TRBJ2-1; D call uncertain. The V end lost 2 bases, the J end lost 4 bases, and 6 bases lay between the germline ends. The CDR3 has 13 residues. Per germline, CDR1 PRHDT and CDR2 FYEKMQ (reference sequence).

This clone was counted only a few times. CDR3 nucleotides: TGTGCCAGCAGTAAAACAGGGTTGCCCGAGCAGTACTTC. It yields the protein CASSKTGLPEQYF. The rearrangement joins TRBV5-4 to TRBJ2-7; D is possibly TRBD1 (6 bases). V lost 5 bases and J lost 6, with 15 bases in between. The CDR3 contains 13 residues. CDR1 is SGHNT, CDR2 YYREEE, per germline (reference sequence).

The J gene is TRBJ2-5, the V gene TRBV28, with D possibly being TRBD2 (5 bases). The CDR3 consists of 14 residues. Trimming removed 7 bases at V and 3 bases at J, with 15 bases between. Per the germline V gene, CDR1 is MDHEN and CDR2 is SYDVKM. CDR3 bases: TGTGCCAGCATCCCCTTCAACGGGAAAGAGACCCAGTACTTC. It codes for CASIPFNGKETQYF.

This chain joins TRBV27 and TRBJ2-1; 11 nucleotides match TRBD1. The V and J ends lost 6 bases and 6 bases, in that order; junction bases with no gene match: 7. The length of the CDR3 is 15 residues. Germline assignment: CDR1 MNHEY and CDR2 SMNVEV (reference sequence). CDR3 sequence (DNA): TGTGCCAGCAGCATCCGGGGGACAGGGGGCAATGAGCAGTTCTTC. Translating gives CASSIRGTGGNEQFF.

This clone was recorded only once. The chain has TRBV7-9 and TRBJ2-2; 8 bases agree with TRBD1. This CDR3 region has 16 residues. Germline V gene lookup returns CDR1 SEHNR and CDR2 FQNEAQ (reference sequence). The V gene end was trimmed by 2 bases and the J gene end by 2 bases; junction bases not matched to a gene: 4. CDR3 bases: TGTGCCAGCAGCTTACGCAGGGGGCGTAACACCGGGGAGCTGTTTTTT. Protein: CASSLRRGRNTGELFF.

The rearrangement uses TRBV2 and TRBJ1-2; perhaps TRBD1 as D (5 bases). The CDR3 is 14 residues long. The V end lost 4 bases, the J end lost 4 bases, and 13 bases lay between the germline ends. The germline gives CDR1 SNHLY, CDR2 FYNNEI. CDR3 region: CASSVWGESYGYTF. The CDR3 DNA sequence: TGTGCCAGCAGTGTCTGGGGGGAATCCTATGGCTACACCTTC.

As to this clone: The junction departs from the called germline gene at one end, perhaps through a read error. The same CDR3 also results from other DNA sequences found in this sample. The genes are TRBV6-5 and TRBJ1-1; D uncertain. The germline CDR1 and CDR2 sequences are MNHEY and SVGAGI. The CDR3 length is 14 residues. The CDR3 DNA sequence: TGTGCCAGCAACCGGAGGGAGAGGAACACTGAAGCTTTTTTT. Translation: CASNRRERNTEAFF.

V gene TRBV5-4 combines with J gene TRBJ2-7, with TRBD1 matching over 7 bases. The junction had 10 bases not matched to a gene; V was cut back by 5 bases and J by 5 bases. Germline CDR1 reads SGHNT; CDR2 reads YYREEE (reference sequence). The CDR3 covers 14 residues. The CDR3 region has the DNA TGTGCCAGCAGTTCCGGACAGGTCCAGGACGAGCAGTACTTC. Residues: CASSSGQVQDEQYF.

This clone showed up just a few times. The V call is TRBV25-1, the J call TRBJ1-1; D ambiguous. Trimming pared 6 bases from V and 1 base from J, leaving 9 bases between. The germline V gene has CDR1 MGHDK and CDR2 SYGVNS. The CDR3 has 13 amino acids. This chain's CDR3 is CASSPGSNTEAFF. In nucleotides, the CDR3 is TGTGCCAGCAGCCCTGGCTCGAACACTGAAGCTTTCTTT. Filled out from reference TRBV25-1 and TRBJ1-1, the complete variable domain reads EADIYQTPRYLVIGTGKKITLECSQTMGHDKMYWYQQDPGMELHLIHYSYGVNSTEKGDLSSESTVSRIRTEHFPLTLESARPSHTSQYLCASSPGSNTEAFFGQGTRLTVV.

V is TRBV27 and J is TRBJ2-7, with a tentative D call TRBD1 (6 bases). This CDR3 region has 15 residues. Germline CDR1 is MNHEY and CDR2 is SMNVEV (reference sequence). With 5 bases removed from V and 3 bases from J, the gap between germline ends came to 17 bases. This CDR3 is CASSAGQLRVYEQYF. As DNA, the CDR3 is TGTGCCAGCAGTGCCGGACAGCTCCGGGTCTACGAGCAGTACTTC.

The chain employs TRBV5-6 and TRBJ1-4; D is unresolved. Trimming removed 6 bases at V and 0 bases at J, with 18 bases between. Per the germline V gene, CDR1 is SGHDT and CDR2 is YYEEEE. The CDR3 totals 17 residues. This chain's CDR3 is CASTPKRASSTNEKLFF. CDR3 nucleotides: TGTGCCAGCACCCCGAAGAGGGCGTCGTCAACTAATGAAAAACTGTTTTTT.

This chain joins TRBV19 and TRBJ2-2; TRBD2 matches at 8 bases. CDR3 length equals 16 residues. Per the germline V gene, CDR1 is LNHDA and CDR2 is SQIVND (reference sequence). V lost 7 bases, J lost 9 bases, and 16 bases stayed unmatched. As DNA, the CDR3 is TGTGCCAGTATCATCTCCGGGGGGGGGAAACCCAGGGAGCTGTTTTTT. As protein: CASIISGGGKPRELFF. Variable domain in full (rest from reference TRBV19 and TRBJ2-2): DGGITQSPKYLFRKEGQNVTLSCEQNLNHDAMYWYRQDPGQGLRLIYYSQIVNDFQKGDIAEGYSVSREKKESFPLTVTSAQKNPTAFYLCASIISGGGKPRELFFGEGSRLTVL.

This clone showed up just once. The chain has TRBV28 and TRBJ2-7; the match to TRBD2 covers 14 bases. Germline-derived CDR1 and CDR2 are MDHEN and SYDVKM. Trimming cost V 6 bases and J 4 bases; bases outside gene matches: 8. The CDR3 has 16 residues. The DNA for the CDR3 is TGTGCCAGCAGCCAAGCCGGGACTAGCGGGAGTTACGAGCAGTACTTC. Its protein is CASSQAGTSGSYEQYF.

DNA for the CDR3: TGCGCCAGCAGCCCGGGACAGGGTGGCACAGATACGCAGTATTTT. Translation: CASSPGQGGTDTQYF. The chain links TRBV5-1 to TRBJ2-3, with 9 bases that match TRBD1. Germline V CDR1 and CDR2: SGHRS, YFSETQ. The V gene end was trimmed by 4 bases and the J gene end by 1 base; junction bases not matched to a gene: 4. The CDR3 length is 15 residues.